This T cell receptor beta chain was found in a study of cytomegalovirus exposure and HLA in healthy donors. The germline gives CDR1 SEHNR, CDR2 FQNEAQ (reference sequence). The CDR3 is 15 amino acids. Deletions cut 0 bases from V and 11 bases from J, with 18 bases between. The study ran its PCR with 60 Vbeta and 13 Jbeta primers. Here immunoSEQ multiplex PCR was the method, and the copy in TCRdb shows in-frame clones only, minus some. Of 150,000 to 200,000 clones in the sample, 75% to 80% were seen once. Study results and caveats: A link between a missense DCLRE1C variant and TCR beta V- and J-gene trimming emerged from a later analysis.

Remarks on this clone: Its specificity is not known.

Sequencing used PBMCs. The V call is TRBV7-9, the J call TRBJ2-3; possible D gene TRBD1, 6 bases. The TCR sequence derives from a woman aged 45-59 years in good health and CMV-seropositive. Here the CDR3 DNA reads TGTGCCAGCAGCTTAGCGGCATTTTCAGGGGATGGGCAGTATTTT. Translating gives CASSLAAFSGDGQYF.